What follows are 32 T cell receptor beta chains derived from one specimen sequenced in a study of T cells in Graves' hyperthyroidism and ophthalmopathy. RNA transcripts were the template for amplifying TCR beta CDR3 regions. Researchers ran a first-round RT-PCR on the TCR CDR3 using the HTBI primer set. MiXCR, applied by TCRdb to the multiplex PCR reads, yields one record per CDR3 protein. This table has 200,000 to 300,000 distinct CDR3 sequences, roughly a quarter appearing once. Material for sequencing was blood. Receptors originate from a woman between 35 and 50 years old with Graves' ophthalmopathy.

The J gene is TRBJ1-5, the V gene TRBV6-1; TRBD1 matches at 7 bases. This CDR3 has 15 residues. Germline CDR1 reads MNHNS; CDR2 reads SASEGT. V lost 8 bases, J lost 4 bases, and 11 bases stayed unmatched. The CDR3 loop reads CASRPSGTDNQPQHF. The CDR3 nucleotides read TGTGCCAGCCGCCCAAGCGGGACAGATAATCAGCCCCAGCATTTT.

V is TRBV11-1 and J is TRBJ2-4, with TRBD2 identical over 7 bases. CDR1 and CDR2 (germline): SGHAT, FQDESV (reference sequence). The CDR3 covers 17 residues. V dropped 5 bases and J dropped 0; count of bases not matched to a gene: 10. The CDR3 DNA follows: TGTGCCAGCAGCCCCACTAGCGAACGACTAGCCAAAAACATTCAGTACTTC. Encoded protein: CASSPTSERLAKNIQYF.

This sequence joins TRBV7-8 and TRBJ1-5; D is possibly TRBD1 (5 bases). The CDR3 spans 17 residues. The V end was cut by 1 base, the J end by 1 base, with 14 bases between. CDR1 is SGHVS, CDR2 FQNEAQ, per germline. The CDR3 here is CASSLVAGWGSNQPQHF. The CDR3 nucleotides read TGTGCCAGCAGCTTAGTTGCAGGGTGGGGAAGCAATCAGCCCCAGCATTTT.

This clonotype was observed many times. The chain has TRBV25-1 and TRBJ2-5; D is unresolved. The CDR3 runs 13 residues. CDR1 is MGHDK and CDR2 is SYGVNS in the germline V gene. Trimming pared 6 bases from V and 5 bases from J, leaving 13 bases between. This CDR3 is CASRQGEIETQYF. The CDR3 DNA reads TGTGCCAGCAGGCAAGGAGAGATCGAGACCCAGTACTTC.

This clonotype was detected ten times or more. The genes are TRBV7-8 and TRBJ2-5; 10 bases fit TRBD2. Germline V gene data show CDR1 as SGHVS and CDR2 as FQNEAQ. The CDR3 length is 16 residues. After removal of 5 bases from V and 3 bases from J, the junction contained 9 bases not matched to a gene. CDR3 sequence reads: CASSALAGAAKETQYF. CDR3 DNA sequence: TGTGCCAGCAGCGCGCTAGCGGGAGCAGCGAAAGAGACCCAGTACTTC.

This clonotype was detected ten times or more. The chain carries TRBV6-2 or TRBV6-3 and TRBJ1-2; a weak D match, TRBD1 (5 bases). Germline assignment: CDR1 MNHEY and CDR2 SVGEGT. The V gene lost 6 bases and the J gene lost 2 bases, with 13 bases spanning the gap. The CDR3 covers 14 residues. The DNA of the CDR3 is TGTGCCAGCAGCAAAACCTCAGGGAACTATGGCTACACCTTC. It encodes CASSKTSGNYGYTF.

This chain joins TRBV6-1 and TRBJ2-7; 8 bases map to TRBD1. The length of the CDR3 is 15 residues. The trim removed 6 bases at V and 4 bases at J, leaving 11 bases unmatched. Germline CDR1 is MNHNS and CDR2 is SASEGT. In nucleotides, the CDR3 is TGTGCCAGCAGACTGACCGGGACAGGCACATACGAGCAGTACTTC. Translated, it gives CASRLTGTGTYEQYF.

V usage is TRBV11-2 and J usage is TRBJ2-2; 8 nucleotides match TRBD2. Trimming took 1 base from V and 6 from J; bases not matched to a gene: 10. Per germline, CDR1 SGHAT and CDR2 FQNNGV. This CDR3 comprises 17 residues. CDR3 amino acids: CASSLVSGGSFAGELFF. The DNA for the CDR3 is TGTGCCAGCAGCTTAGTAAGCGGGGGCTCTTTCGCCGGGGAGCTGTTTTTT.

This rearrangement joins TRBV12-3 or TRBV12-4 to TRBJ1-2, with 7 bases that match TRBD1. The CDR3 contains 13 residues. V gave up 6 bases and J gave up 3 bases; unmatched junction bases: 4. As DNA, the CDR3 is TGTGCCAGCAGAGACACAGGGGACTATGGCTACACCTTC. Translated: CASRDTGDYGYTF.

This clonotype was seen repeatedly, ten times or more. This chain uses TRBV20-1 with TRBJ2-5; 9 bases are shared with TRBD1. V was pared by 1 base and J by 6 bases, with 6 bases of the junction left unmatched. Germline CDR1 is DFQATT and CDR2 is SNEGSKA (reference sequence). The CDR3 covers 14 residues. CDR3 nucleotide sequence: TGCAGTGCTAGAGGGCGACAGGGGGTACAGACCCAGTACTTC. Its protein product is CSARGRQGVQTQYF.

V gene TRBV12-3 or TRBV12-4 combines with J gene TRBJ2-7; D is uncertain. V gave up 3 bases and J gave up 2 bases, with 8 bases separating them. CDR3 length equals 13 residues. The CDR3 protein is CASSFMCPYEQYF. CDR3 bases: TGTGCCAGCAGTTTTATGTGCCCCTACGAGCAGTACTTC.

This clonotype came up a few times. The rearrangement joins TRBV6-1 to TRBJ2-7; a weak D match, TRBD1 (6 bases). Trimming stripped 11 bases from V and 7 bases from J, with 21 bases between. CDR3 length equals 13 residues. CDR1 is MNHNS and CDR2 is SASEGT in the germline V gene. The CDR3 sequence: CASQRGTLGEQYF. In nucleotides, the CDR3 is TGTGCCTCCCAAAGGGGGACGCTGGGGGAGCAGTACTTC.

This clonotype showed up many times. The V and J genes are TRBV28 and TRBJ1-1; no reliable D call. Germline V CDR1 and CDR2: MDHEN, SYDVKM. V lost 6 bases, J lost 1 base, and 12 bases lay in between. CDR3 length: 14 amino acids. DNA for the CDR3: TGTGCCAGCAGCTCCACCGGGCCGAACACTGAAGCTTTCTTT. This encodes CASSSTGPNTEAFF. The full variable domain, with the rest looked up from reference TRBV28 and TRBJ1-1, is DVKVTQSSRYLVKRTGEKVFLECVQDMDHENMFWYRQDPGLGLRLIYFSYDVKMKEKGDIPEGYSVSREKKERFSLILESASTNQTSMYLCASSSTGPNTEAFFGQGTRLTVV.

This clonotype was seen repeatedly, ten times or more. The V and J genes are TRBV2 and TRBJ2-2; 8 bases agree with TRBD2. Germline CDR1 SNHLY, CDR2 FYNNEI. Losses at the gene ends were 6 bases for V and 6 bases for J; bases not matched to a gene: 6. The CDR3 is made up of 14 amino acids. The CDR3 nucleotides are TGTGCCAGCAGAGGCGGGAGGTCGGCCGGGGAGCTGTTTTTT. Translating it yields CASRGGRSAGELFF.

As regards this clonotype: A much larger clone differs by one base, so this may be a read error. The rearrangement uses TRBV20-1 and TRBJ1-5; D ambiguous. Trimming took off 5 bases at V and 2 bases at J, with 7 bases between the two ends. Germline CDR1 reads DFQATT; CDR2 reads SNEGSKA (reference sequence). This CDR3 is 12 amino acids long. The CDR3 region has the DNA TGCAGTGCTCTCCAGGGCAATCAGCCCCAGCATTTT. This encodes CSALQGNQPQHF.

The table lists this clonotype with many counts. For the CDR3, the DNA is TGTGCCAGCAGCACGGGACTAGCGGGGGAGCAGTACTTC. Amino acid sequence: CASSTGLAGEQYF. V gene TRBV9 combines with J gene TRBJ2-7, with 13 nucleotides matching TRBD2. Germline V gene lookup returns CDR1 SGDLS and CDR2 YYNGEE. The junction had 2 bases not matched to a gene; V was cut back by 4 bases and J by 7 bases. The CDR3 sequence is 13 residues long.

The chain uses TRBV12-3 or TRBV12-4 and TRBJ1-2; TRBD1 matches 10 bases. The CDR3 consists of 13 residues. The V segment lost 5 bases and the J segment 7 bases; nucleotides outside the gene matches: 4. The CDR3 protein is CASSADRGLGYTF. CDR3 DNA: TGTGCCAGCAGTGCCGACAGGGGGCTTGGCTACACCTTC.

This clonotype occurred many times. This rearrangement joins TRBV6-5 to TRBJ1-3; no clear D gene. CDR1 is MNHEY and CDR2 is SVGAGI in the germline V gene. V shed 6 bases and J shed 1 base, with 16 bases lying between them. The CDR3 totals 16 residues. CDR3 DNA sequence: TGTGCCAGCAGGGCCCCGGACGTTCCATCTGGAAACACCATATATTTT. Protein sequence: CASRAPDVPSGNTIYF.

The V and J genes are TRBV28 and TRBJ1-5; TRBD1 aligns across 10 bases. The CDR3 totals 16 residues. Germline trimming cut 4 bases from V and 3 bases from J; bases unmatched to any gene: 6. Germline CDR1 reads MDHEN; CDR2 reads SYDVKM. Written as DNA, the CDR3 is TGTGCCAGCAGTTCCCCGGGACAGGGGTACAATCAGCCCCAGCATTTT. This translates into CASSSPGQGYNQPQHF.

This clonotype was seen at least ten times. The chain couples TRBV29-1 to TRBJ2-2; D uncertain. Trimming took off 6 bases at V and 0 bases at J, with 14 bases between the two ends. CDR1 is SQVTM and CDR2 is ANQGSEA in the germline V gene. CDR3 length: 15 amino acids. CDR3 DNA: TGCAGCGTCGCCCCCAGAGGTCCGAACACCGGGGAGCTGTTTTTT. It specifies CSVAPRGPNTGELFF.

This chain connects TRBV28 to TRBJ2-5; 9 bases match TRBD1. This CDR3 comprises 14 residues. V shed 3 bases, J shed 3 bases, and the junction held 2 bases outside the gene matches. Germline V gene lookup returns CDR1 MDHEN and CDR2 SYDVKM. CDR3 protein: CASSFRDREETQYF. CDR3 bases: TGTGCCAGCAGTTTCCGGGACAGGGAAGAGACCCAGTACTTC.

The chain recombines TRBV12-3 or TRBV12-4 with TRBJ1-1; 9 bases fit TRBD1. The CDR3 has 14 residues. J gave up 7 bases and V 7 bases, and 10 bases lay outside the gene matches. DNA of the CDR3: TGTGCCAGCACCTTGGGACAGGGATTAGGTGAAGCTTTCTTT. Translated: CASTLGQGLGEAFF.

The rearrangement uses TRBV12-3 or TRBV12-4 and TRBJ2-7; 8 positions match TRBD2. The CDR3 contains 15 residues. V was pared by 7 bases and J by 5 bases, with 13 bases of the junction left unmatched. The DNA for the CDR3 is TGTGCCAGCACCCTTTACGGGACTAGAGTCAACGAGCAGTACTTC. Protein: CASTLYGTRVNEQYF.

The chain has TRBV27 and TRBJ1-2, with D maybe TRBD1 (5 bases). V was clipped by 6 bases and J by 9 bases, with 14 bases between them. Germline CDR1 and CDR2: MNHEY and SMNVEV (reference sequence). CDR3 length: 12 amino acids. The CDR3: CASSPAGGRYTF. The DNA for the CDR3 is TGTGCCAGCAGCCCCGCGGGGGGTCGCTACACCTTC.

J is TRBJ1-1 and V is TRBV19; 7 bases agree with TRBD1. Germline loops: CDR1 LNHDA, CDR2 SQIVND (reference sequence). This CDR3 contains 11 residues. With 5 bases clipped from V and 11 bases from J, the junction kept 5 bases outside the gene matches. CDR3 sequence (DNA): TGTGCCAGTAGTTCGACAGGGAAGGCTTTCTTT. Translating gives CASSSTGKAFF.

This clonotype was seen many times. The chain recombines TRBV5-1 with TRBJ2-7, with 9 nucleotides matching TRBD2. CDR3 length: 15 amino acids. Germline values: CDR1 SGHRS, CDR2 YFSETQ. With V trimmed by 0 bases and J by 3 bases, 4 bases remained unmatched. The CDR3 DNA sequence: TGCGCCAGCAGCTTGGATGGGACTAGCAACTACGAGCAGTACTTC. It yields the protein CASSLDGTSNYEQYF.

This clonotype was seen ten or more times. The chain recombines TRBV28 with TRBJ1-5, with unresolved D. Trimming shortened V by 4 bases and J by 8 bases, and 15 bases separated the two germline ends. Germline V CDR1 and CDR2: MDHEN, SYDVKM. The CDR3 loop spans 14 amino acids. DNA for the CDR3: TGTGCCAGCAGTTCTCCGGACCTCGGGGAGCCCCAGCATTTT. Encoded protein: CASSSPDLGEPQHF. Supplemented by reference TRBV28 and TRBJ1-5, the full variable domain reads DVKVTQSSRYLVKRTGEKVFLECVQDMDHENMFWYRQDPGLGLRLIYFSYDVKMKEKGDIPEGYSVSREKKERFSLILESASTNQTSMYLCASSSPDLGEPQHFGDGTRLSIL.

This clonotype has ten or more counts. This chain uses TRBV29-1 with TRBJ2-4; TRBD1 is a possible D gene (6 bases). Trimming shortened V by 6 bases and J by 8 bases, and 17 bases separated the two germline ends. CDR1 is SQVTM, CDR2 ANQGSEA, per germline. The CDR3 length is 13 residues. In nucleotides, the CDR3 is TGCAGCGTGGCGCAGGGGCTCGGGGACATTCAGTACTTC. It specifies CSVAQGLGDIQYF.

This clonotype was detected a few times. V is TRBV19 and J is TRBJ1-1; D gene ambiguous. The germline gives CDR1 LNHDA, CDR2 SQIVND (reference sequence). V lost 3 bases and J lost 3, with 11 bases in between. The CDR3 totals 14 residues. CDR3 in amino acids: CASSIRSVHTEAFF. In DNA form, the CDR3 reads TGTGCCAGTAGTATTAGATCGGTACACACTGAAGCTTTCTTT.

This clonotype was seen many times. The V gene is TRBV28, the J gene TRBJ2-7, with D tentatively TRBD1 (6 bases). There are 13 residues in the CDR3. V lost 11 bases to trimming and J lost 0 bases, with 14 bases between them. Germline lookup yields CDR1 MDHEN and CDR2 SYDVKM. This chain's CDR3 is CAGARGSSYEQYF. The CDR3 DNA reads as TGTGCCGGGGCCAGGGGCAGCTCCTACGAGCAGTACTTC.

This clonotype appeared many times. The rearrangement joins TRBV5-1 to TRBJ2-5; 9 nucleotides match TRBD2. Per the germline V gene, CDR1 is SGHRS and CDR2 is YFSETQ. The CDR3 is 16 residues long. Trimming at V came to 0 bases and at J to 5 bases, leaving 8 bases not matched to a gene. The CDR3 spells CASSLGLAGVVETQYF. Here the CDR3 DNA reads TGCGCCAGCAGCTTGGGGTTAGCGGGAGTGGTCGAGACCCAGTACTTC.

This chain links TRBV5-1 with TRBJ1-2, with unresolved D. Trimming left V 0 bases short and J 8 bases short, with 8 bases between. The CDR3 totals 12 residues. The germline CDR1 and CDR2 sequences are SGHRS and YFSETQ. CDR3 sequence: CASSLGGNGYTF. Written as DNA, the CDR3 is TGCGCCAGCAGCTTGGGAGGTAACGGCTACACCTTC.